The clone carrying this T cell receptor beta chain occurred many times. What it recognizes is unknown. Researchers took RNA transcripts and amplified TCR beta CDR3 regions from them. RT-PCR was first run with HTBI primers, then multiplex PCR in a second round. Each CDR3 protein is one row after TCRdb ran MiXCR on the multiplex PCR reads. This table has over a million distinct CDR3 sequences, less than 45% appearing once. Hyperthyroidism patients, aged 18 to 65, were newly diagnosed, under 2 months' duration. The data were obtained in a study of Graves' ophthalmopathy and Graves' hyperthyroidism. Study-level background: Cases classed as stable hyperthyroidism had no ophthalmopathy within 18 months of follow-up.

The CDR3 runs 15 residues. After removal of 4 bases from V and 2 bases from J, the junction contained 6 bases not matched to a gene. Looked up from germline, CDR1 is SGHTS and CDR2 is YDEGEE. Study-wide points: Stable hyperthyroidism and ophthalmopathy were told apart by a 13-signature model, which achieved about 88% sensitivity and 81.08% specificity.

The specimen sequenced was peripheral blood or thyroid tissue (not recorded which). The TCR originated in an adult man with Graves' hyperthyroidism. The V and J genes are TRBV5-8 and TRBJ2-5; 9 bases are a match to TRBD2. This CDR3 reads CASSNPGLAQETQYF. In DNA, the CDR3 is TGTGCCAGCAGCAATCCGGGACTAGCTCAAGAGACCCAGTACTTC.